This T cell receptor beta chain appears in the sequencing data of a study of T-cell memory formation after mild COVID-19. Overall study context: Clusters were largely donor specific.

With respect to this clonotype: The antigen is unknown.

Study-level points and caveats: For second-wave clones that peaked at day 37, SARS-CoV-2 specificity went unverified.

The germline V gene encodes CDR1 MNHEY and CDR2 SVGAGI. This CDR3 comprises 14 residues. V lost 5 bases to trimming and J lost 4 bases, with 13 bases between them. It was 5'RACE with constant-segment primers that produced the TCR alpha and TCR beta cDNA libraries, which carried sample barcodes and UMIs. A single record per CDR3 protein comes from TCRdb applying MiXCR to the 5' RACE reads. Among fewer than 600,000 distinct CDR3 sequences listed, about 20% were seen once. This chain uses TRBV6-5 with TRBJ2-3; D ambiguous. The sample taken for sequencing was PBMCs or a T cell subset sorted from them (not recorded which). This TCR derives from an adult woman who had mild COVID-19 (a few samples of this study predate the infection). Cell type and time point are not known. CDR3 coding DNA: TGTGCCAGCAGTCAGCTACTGGCGGCAGATACGCAGTATTTT. It yields the protein CASSQLLAADTQYF.